Shown below are 22 T cell receptor beta chains from a single sample sequenced in a study of T-cell memory formation after mild COVID-19. TCRdb reanalysed the 5' RACE reads using MiXCR and keeps one entry per CDR3 protein. The profile shows 110,000 to 150,000 distinct CDR3 sequences, more than 13% of them singletons. The specimen was PBMCs or a T cell subset sorted from them (not recorded which). The origin of the receptors is an adult woman who had mild COVID-19 (a few samples of this study predate the infection). Cell type and time point are not known.

This clonotype was observed a few times. V gene TRBV12-3 or TRBV12-4 combines with J gene TRBJ1-1; no clear D gene. V lost 5 bases, J lost 3 bases, and 19 bases lay in between. The CDR3 consists of 16 residues. In DNA, the CDR3 is TGTGCCAGCAGTCCCAGTGCGATGGGGAGGGACACTGAAGCTTTCTTT. This encodes CASSPSAMGRDTEAFF.

This clonotype has a handful of counts. The rearrangement uses TRBV10-3 and TRBJ2-7, with a weak D call TRBD1 (6 bases). Germline V gene data show CDR1 as ENHRY and CDR2 as SYGVKD. The length of the CDR3 is 14 residues. The germline V and J ends were trimmed by 6 bases and 6 bases, with 18 bases remaining between them. The CDR3 bases are TGTGCCATCAGCGAAGGACAGTGGTCAGGCGAGCAGTACTTC. This encodes CAISEGQWSGEQYF.

This rearrangement joins TRBV5-5 to TRBJ2-3; D gene uncertain. Deletions cut 3 bases from V and 2 bases from J, with 10 bases between. CDR3 length equals 14 residues. Germline-derived CDR1 and CDR2 are SGHKS and YYEKEE (reference sequence). The CDR3 sequence is CASSWAGSTDTQYF. The CDR3 nucleotides are TGTGCCAGCAGCTGGGCCGGGTCCACAGATACGCAGTATTTT.

The genes are TRBV4-1 and TRBJ2-1; 12 nucleotides agree with TRBD1. The V and J ends lost 3 bases and 7 bases, in that order; junction bases with no gene match: 7. The germline V gene encodes CDR1 MGHRA and CDR2 YSYEKL. The CDR3 is made up of 16 amino acids. Here the CDR3 DNA reads TGCGCCAGCAGCCAGCCGGGACAGGGGGCGCAGAATGAGCAGTTCTTC. It encodes CASSQPGQGAQNEQFF.

The V and J genes are TRBV29-1 and TRBJ1-1; D unresolved. There are 11 residues in the CDR3. V was cut by 6 bases and J by 4 bases, with 9 bases left in between. CDR1 is SQVTM and CDR2 is ANQGSEA in the germline V gene. The CDR3 sequence is CSVWGGTEAFF. CDR3 DNA sequence: TGCAGCGTATGGGGTGGCACTGAAGCTTTCTTT.

This clonotype was seen ten or more times. Compared with germline, one end of the junction differs, possibly owing to a read error. The chain recombines TRBV12-3 or TRBV12-4 with TRBJ2-5; TRBD2 matches at 11 bases. The CDR3 is 13 residues long. DNA for the CDR3: TGTGCCAGCAGTCTAGCGGGAGGTTCTACCCAGTACTTC. Amino acids: CASSLAGGSTQYF.

The V gene is TRBV28, the J gene TRBJ1-1; TRBD1 agrees at 8 bases. The V segment lost 7 bases and the J segment 3 bases; nucleotides outside the gene matches: 4. The CDR3 is 13 amino acids. Germline CDR1 is MDHEN and CDR2 is SYDVKM. The CDR3 loop reads CASIRGRDTEAFF. For the CDR3, the DNA is TGTGCCAGCATCAGGGGGCGAGACACTGAAGCTTTCTTT.

This clonotype was observed at least ten times. This rearrangement joins TRBV20-1 to TRBJ1-2; 8 positions agree with TRBD1. Germline V gives CDR1 DFQATT, CDR2 SNEGSKA (reference sequence). Unmatched junction bases numbered 21, after V lost 7 bases and J lost 2 bases. This CDR3 has 18 residues. The CDR3 bases are TGCAGTGTTTCCCAACAAGACAGGGGATGGTCTGGGAACTATGGCTACACCTTC. Amino acids: CSVSQQDRGWSGNYGYTF.

In this sample, this clonotype turned up many times. The chain uses TRBV18 and TRBJ2-1; 7 bases agree with TRBD2. Trimming cost V 1 base and J 6 bases; bases outside gene matches: 12. CDR3 length: 17 amino acids. Germline V gene lookup returns CDR1 KGHSH and CDR2 LQKENI. This CDR3 is CASSPREREGRSNEQFF. CDR3 nucleotides: TGTGCCAGCTCACCACGCGAAAGGGAGGGTCGTAGCAATGAGCAGTTCTTC.

The V gene is TRBV4-1, the J gene TRBJ2-7; unclear D gene. Germline V CDR1 and CDR2: MGHRA, YSYEKL. Trimming took off 0 bases at V and 2 bases at J, with 8 bases between the two ends. The CDR3 totals 14 residues. As DNA, the CDR3 is TGCGCCAGCAGCCAAGATCAAAGCGCCTACGAGCAGTACTTC. It codes for CASSQDQSAYEQYF.

This rearrangement joins TRBV7-6 to TRBJ2-3, with 8 bases aligning to TRBD2. The V and J ends lost 5 bases and 0 bases, in that order; junction bases with no gene match: 10. The CDR3 loop spans 17 amino acids. Germline lookup yields CDR1 SGHVS and CDR2 FNYEAQ. CDR3 DNA: TGTGCCAGCAGCCGGCCGCATAGCGGGATTAGCACAGATACGCAGTATTTT. Its translation: CASSRPHSGISTDTQYF.

This clonotype showed up just a few times. The DNA for the CDR3 is TGCGCCAGCAGCCCCCTGGGGCCTTACGAAAAACTGTTTTTT. This translates into CASSPLGPYEKLFF. V and J are TRBV5-1 and TRBJ1-4; perhaps TRBD1 as D (5 bases). Looked up from germline, CDR1 is SGHRS and CDR2 is YFSETQ. This CDR3 is built from 14 residues. Trimming stripped 4 bases from V and 8 bases from J, with 15 bases between.

This rearrangement joins TRBV12-3 or TRBV12-4 to TRBJ2-7, with D uncertain. The length of the CDR3 is 14 residues. V was clipped by 5 bases and J by 3 bases, with 14 bases between them. CDR3 bases: TGTGCCAGCAGTCCGCTCGTGAACTTCTACGAGCAGTACTTC. As protein: CASSPLVNFYEQYF.

This clonotype showed up just a few times. The chain has TRBV7-7 and TRBJ2-7; D gene ambiguous. CDR1 is SSHAT and CDR2 is FNYEAQ in the germline V gene (reference sequence). This CDR3 has 13 residues. V gave up 1 base and J gave up 3 bases, with 7 bases separating them. The DNA for the CDR3 is TGTGCCAGCAGCTTAGGGGAATTCTACGAGCAGTACTTC. It codes for CASSLGEFYEQYF.

This clonotype has more than one count but fewer than ten. The chain links TRBV21-1 to TRBJ1-3. TRBV21-1 is recorded as a pseudogene. The CDR3 is made up of 18 amino acids. CDR3 in amino acids: CASSKDVEQTCSGNTIYF. Written as DNA, the CDR3 is TGTGCCAGCAGCAAGGATGTCGAACAGACGTGCTCTGGAAACACCATATATTTT.

There are a few counts of this clonotype. The chain carries TRBV19 and TRBJ1-1; D is perhaps TRBD1 (6 bases). Germline V gene sequence: CDR1 LNHDA, CDR2 SQIVND (reference sequence). The CDR3 covers 20 residues. The V end was cut by 2 bases, the J end by 3 bases, with 28 bases between. The CDR3 reads CASSISWVVPGDFSHTEAFF. CDR3 DNA: TGTGCCAGTAGTATATCATGGGTGGTTCCAGGGGATTTTTCGCACACTGAAGCTTTCTTT.

In its sample, this clonotype was seen many times. The rearrangement joins TRBV4-2 to TRBJ2-7; possible D gene TRBD1, 5 bases. Looked up from germline, CDR1 is LGHNA and CDR2 is YNFKEQ. The V gene lost 3 bases and the J gene lost 4 bases, with 10 bases spanning the gap. The CDR3 spans 13 residues. The CDR3 reads CASSHSQGYEQYF. DNA of the CDR3: TGTGCCAGCAGCCATTCTCAGGGTTACGAGCAGTACTTC.

V and J are TRBV5-1 and TRBJ2-7; weak D call: TRBD1 (6 bases). The length of the CDR3 is 16 residues. Germline CDR1 and CDR2: SGHRS and YFSETQ. V lost 0 bases and J 2 bases, leaving 15 bases between the germline ends. The CDR3 coding sequence is TGCGCCAGCAGCTTGGGAAATTGGGGACAACCCTACGAGCAGTACTTC. It translates to CASSLGNWGQPYEQYF.

V is TRBV15 and J is TRBJ2-7, with TRBD1 matching over 7 bases. The CDR3 has 14 residues. Trimming took 8 bases from V and 2 from J; bases not matched to a gene: 9. In germline, CDR1 is LNHNV, CDR2 YYDKDF (reference sequence). The CDR3 nucleotides are TGTGCCACCTCTGACCGACAGGGCACCTACGAGCAGTACTTC. This gives the protein CATSDRQGTYEQYF.

This rearrangement joins TRBV4-1 to TRBJ2-7; TRBD1 agrees at 8 bases. Germline assignment: CDR1 MGHRA and CDR2 YSYEKL. This CDR3 spans 18 amino acids. V was clipped by 1 base and J by 0 bases; unmatched bases: 11. CDR3 protein: CASSQGTGIPEISYEQYF. For the CDR3, the DNA is TGCGCCAGCAGCCAAGGGACAGGGATTCCCGAAATCTCCTACGAGCAGTACTTC.

The chain employs TRBV27 and TRBJ1-1; possible D gene TRBD1, 6 bases. The germline V gene encodes CDR1 MNHEY and CDR2 SMNVEV (reference sequence). The CDR3 length is 14 residues. Deletions cut 6 bases from V and 1 base from J, with 12 bases between. The CDR3 DNA sequence: TGTGCCAGCAGGATGAAGGGACAGAACACTGAAGCTTTCTTT. Protein product: CASRMKGQNTEAFF.

This clonotype was seen a few times. The rearrangement joins TRBV5-6 to TRBJ1-2, with D possibly matching TRBD1 (5 bases). Trimming left V 4 bases short and J 6 bases short, with 22 bases between. Germline V gives CDR1 SGHDT, CDR2 YYEEEE. The CDR3 length is 16 residues. This chain's CDR3 is CASSPRRGAGKNGYTF. Here the CDR3 DNA reads TGTGCCAGCAGCCCCCGTCGTGGGGCAGGGAAAAATGGCTACACCTTC. The whole variable domain, remainder taken from reference TRBV5-6 and TRBJ1-2, is DAGVTQSPTHLIKTRGQQVTLRCSPKSGHDTVSWYQQALGQGPQFIFQYYEEEERQRGNFPDRFSGHQFPNYSSELNVNALLLGDSALYLCASSPRRGAGKNGYTFGSGTRLTVV.